One T cell receptor beta chain is described in this entry. What it recognizes is unknown. This CDR3 contains 15 residues. V lost 0 bases, J lost 3 bases, and 12 bases lay in between. The germline gives CDR1 SGHRS, CDR2 YFSETQ. The PCR was carried out with 60 Vbeta primers and 13 Jbeta primers. Source study methods: A later analysis counted about 80 million unique TCR beta chains, about 10 million shared. The assay was immunoSEQ multiplex PCR, and TCRdb's table has in-frame clones only and misses some. V and J calls and clone size are as listed in that table; D and trimming were resolved from the DNA. The sample holds 50,000 or so clones. The source of the sample is a study of cytomegalovirus exposure and HLA in healthy donors. Study-level findings and limits: Another analysis was done later, and it associated around 17,000 TCR beta sequences with HLA alleles at 0.05 false discovery rate.

The source material was PBMCs. The receptor's source is a woman in her thirties or forties in good health and CMV-seronegative. The gene calls are TRBV5-1 and TRBJ2-5, with D tentatively TRBD2 (7 bases). CDR3 region: CASSLAGGPEETQYF. The CDR3 DNA is TGCGCCAGCAGCTTGGCCGGGGGGCCCGAAGAGACCCAGTACTTC.